This TCR beta chain was profiled in a study of Graves' ophthalmopathy and Graves' hyperthyroidism. At the level of the study: Sampling took place at initial diagnosis, with peripheral blood obtained before any treatment. General study points: The model predicted ophthalmopathy progression with 60% to 71% sensitivity and around 72% specificity. The blood repertoire also included most expanded thyroid clonotypes above 0.001 frequency.

Of note for this clonotype: Its antigen is as yet unknown.

Researchers turned away patients with other autoimmune diseases, uncontrolled infections, pregnancy or lactation. RNA served as the template for amplifying TCR beta CDR3 regions. First-round RT-PCR relied on HTBI primers, and a second-round multiplex PCR came next. From the multiplex PCR reads, TCRdb called clonotypes with MiXCR, one entry per CDR3 protein. The sample records 200,000 to 250,000 distinct CDR3 sequences, roughly 29% being singletons. CDR3 size: 16 residues. The ends were cut back, 4 bases at V and 0 bases at J, with 15 bases in the middle. Sample: peripheral blood. The receptor was derived from a man over 45 with Graves' ophthalmopathy. The gene calls are TRBV12-3 or TRBV12-4 and TRBJ1-1, with D possibly being TRBD1 (5 bases). CDR3: CASSSLGTVLNTEAFF. In nucleotides, the CDR3 is TGTGCCAGCAGTTCCCTCGGGACTGTATTGAACACTGAAGCTTTCTTT.